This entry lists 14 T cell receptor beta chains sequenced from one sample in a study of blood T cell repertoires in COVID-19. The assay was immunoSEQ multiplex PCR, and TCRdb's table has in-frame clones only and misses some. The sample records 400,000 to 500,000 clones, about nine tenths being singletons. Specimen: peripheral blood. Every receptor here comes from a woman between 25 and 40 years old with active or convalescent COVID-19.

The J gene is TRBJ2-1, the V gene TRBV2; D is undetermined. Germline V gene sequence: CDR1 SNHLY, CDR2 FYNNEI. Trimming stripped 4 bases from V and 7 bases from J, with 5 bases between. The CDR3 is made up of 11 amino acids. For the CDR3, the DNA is TGTGCCAGCAGTGTGGAGAATGAGCAGTTCTTC. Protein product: CASSVENEQFF.

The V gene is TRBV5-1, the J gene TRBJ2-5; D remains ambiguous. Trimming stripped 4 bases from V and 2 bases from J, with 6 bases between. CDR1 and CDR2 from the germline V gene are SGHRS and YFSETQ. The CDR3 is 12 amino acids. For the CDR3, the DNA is TGCGCCAGCAGCAACTTACAAGAGACCCAGTACTTC. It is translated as CASSNLQETQYF. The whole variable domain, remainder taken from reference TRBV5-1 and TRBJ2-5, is KAGVTQTPRYLIKTRGQQVTLSCSPISGHRSVSWYQQTPGQGLQFLFEYFSETQRNKGNFPGRFSGRQFSNSRSEMNVSTLELGDSALYLCASSNLQETQYFGPGTRLLVL.

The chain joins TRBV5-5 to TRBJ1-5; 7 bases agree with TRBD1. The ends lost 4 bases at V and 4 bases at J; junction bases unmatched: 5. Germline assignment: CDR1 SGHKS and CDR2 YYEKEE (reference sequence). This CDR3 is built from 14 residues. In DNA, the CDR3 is TGTGCCAGCAGCATCGACAGGGTTAATCAGCCCCAGCATTTT. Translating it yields CASSIDRVNQPQHF.

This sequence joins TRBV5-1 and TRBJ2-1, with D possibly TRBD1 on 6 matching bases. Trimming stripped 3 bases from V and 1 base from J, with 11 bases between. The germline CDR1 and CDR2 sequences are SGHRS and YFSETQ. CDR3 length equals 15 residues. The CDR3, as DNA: TGCGCCAGCAGCTCCCGGGACAAATCCTACAATGAGCAGTTCTTC. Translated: CASSSRDKSYNEQFF.

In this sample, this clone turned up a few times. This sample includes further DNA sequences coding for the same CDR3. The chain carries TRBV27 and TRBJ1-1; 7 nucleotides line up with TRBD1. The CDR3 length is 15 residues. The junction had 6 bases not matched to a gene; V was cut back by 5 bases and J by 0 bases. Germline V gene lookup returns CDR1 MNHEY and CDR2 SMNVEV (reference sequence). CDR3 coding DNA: TGTGCCAGCAGTCGCCGGACAGGAATGAACACTGAAGCTTTCTTT. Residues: CASSRRTGMNTEAFF.

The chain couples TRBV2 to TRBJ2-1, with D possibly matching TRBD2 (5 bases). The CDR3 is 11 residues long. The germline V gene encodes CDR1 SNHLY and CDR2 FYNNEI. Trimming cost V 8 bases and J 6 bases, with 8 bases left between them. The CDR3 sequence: CASGEGNEQFF. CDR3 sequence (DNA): TGTGCCAGCGGAGAGGGCAATGAGCAGTTCTTC.

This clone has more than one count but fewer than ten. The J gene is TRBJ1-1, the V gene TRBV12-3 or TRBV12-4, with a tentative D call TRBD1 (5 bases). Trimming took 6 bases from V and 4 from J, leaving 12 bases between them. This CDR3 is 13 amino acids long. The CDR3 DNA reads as TGTGCCAGCAGCCCCTTTCAGGGCACTGAAGCTTTCTTT. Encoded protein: CASSPFQGTEAFF.

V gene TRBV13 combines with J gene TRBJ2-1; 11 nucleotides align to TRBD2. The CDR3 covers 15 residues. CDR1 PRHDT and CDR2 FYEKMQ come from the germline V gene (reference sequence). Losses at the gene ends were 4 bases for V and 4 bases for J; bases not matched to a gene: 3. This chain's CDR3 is CASSSGLAVYNEQFF. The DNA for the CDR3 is TGTGCCAGCAGCTCGGGACTAGCGGTGTACAATGAGCAGTTCTTC.

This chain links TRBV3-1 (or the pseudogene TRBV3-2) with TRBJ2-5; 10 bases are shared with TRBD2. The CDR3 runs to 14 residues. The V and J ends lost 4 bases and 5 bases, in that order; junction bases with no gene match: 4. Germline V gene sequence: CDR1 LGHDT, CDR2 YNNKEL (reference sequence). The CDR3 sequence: CASSPGLALETQYF. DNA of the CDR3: TGTGCCAGCAGCCCGGGACTAGCGCTCGAGACCCAGTACTTC.

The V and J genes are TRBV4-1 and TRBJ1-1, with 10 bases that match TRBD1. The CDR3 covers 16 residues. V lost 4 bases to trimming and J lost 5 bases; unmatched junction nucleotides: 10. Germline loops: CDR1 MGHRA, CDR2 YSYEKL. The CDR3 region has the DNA TGCGCCAGCAGCCCAGGACAGGGGGGAACTCGGACTGAAGCTTTCTTT. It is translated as CASSPGQGGTRTEAFF.

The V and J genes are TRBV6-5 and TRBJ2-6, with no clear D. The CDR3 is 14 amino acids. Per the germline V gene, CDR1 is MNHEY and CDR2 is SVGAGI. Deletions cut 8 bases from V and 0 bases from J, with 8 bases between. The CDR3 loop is CASRENSGANVLTF. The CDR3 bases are TGTGCCAGCCGAGAAAACTCTGGGGCCAACGTCCTGACTTTC.

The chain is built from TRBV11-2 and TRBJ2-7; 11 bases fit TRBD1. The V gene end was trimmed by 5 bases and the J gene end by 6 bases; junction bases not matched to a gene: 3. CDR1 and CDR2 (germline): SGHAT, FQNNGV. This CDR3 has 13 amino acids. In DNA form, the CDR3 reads TGTGCCAGCAGCCCCGGGACAGGGGGCGAGCAGTACTTC. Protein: CASSPGTGGEQYF.

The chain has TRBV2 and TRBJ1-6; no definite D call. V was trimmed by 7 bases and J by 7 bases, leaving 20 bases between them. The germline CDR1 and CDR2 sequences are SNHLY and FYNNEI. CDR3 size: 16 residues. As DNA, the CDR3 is TGTGCCAGCAAAGCAGGACTAAAACGTCTAAATTCACCCCTCCACTTT. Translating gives CASKAGLKRLNSPLHF.

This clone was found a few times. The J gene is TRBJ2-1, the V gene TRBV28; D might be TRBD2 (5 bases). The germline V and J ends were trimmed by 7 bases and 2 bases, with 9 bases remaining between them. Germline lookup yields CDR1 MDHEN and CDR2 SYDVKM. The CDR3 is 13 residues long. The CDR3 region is CASKEEAYNEQFF. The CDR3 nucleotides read TGTGCCAGCAAGGAGGAGGCCTACAATGAGCAGTTCTTC.